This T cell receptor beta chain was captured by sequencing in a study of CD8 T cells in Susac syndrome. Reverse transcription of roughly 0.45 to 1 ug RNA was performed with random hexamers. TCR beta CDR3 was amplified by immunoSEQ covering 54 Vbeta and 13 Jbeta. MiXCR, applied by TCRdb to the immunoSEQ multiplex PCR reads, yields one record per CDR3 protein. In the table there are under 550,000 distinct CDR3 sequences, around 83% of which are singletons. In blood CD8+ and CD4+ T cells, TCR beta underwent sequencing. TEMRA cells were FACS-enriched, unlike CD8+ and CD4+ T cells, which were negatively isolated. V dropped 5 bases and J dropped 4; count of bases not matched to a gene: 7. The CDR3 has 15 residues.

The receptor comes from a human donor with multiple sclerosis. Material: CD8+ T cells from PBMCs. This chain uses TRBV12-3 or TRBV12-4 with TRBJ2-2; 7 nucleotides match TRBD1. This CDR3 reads CASSDRDSFTGELFF. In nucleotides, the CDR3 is TGTGCCAGCAGTGACCGGGACAGTTTCACCGGGGAGCTGTTTTTT.